This entry lists 10 T cell receptor beta chains sequenced from one sample in a study of T cell repertoires in cytomegalovirus infection. TCRdb called the reads again in MiXCR, with one record for every CDR3 protein. The sample has fewer than 1,000,000 distinct CDR3 sequences, 30% to 40% seen once. Their target antigens are unknown. The sample was cultured CD8+ T cells from PBMCs, taken from culture after CMV antigen stimulation. The receptors stem from a human donor in good health (CMV status not recorded). Some clones in this sample may be carry-over from other donors' samples.

This clonotype turned up a few times. The chain combines TRBV12-3 or TRBV12-4 with TRBJ1-4; 11 bases are shared with TRBD1. Trimming cost V 4 bases and J 7 bases; bases outside gene matches: 5. The length of the CDR3 is 15 residues. CDR3 sequence reads: CASSSLDRGLEKLFF. DNA for the CDR3: TGTGCCAGCAGTTCCTTGGACAGGGGGCTTGAAAAACTGTTTTTT.

The chain has TRBV4-2 and TRBJ1-2; tentative D call: TRBD1 (5 bases). Germline V gives CDR1 LGHNA, CDR2 YNFKEQ. CDR3 size: 13 residues. Trimming stripped 1 base from V and 4 bases from J, with 7 bases between. Here the CDR3 reads CASSQGRVYGYTF. In DNA form, the CDR3 reads TGTGCCAGCAGCCAAGGCAGGGTCTATGGCTACACCTTC.

This clonotype was observed a handful of times. The rearrangement joins TRBV6-2 or TRBV6-3 to TRBJ2-3, with a weak D call TRBD2 (5 bases). With 6 bases removed from V and 5 bases from J, the gap between germline ends came to 15 bases. The CDR3 sequence is 14 residues long. CDR1 MNHEY and CDR2 SVGEGT come from the germline V gene. CDR3 sequence (DNA): TGTGCCAGCAGACCGGGTGGACGGGGAGATACGCAGTATTTT. It codes for CASRPGGRGDTQYF.

In its sample, this clonotype was seen once. The V gene is TRBV27, the J gene TRBJ2-7; D is possibly TRBD2 (5 bases). Germline CDR1 and CDR2: MNHEY and SMNVEV (reference sequence). Trimming removed 3 bases from V and 3 bases from J, with 12 bases in between. The length of the CDR3 is 14 residues. CDR3: CASSLTARDYEQYV. The CDR3 DNA sequence: TGTGCCAGCAGTTTGACTGCACGGGACTACGAGCAGTACGTC.

This clonotype has a handful of counts. It is likely a read error, because the conserved phenylalanine at the end of the CDR3 is missing. The DNA is omitted, as the CDR3 cannot be located on it reliably, and the CDR3 follows TCRdb's listing. The chain combines TRBV6-1 with TRBJ1-5. With termini counted, the CDR3 has 8 amino acids. The germline V gene encodes CDR1 MNHNS and CDR2 SASEGT. CDR3 protein: CASSVDLP.

The rearrangement links TRBV5-1 to TRBJ2-7; D is ambiguous. The CDR3 has 13 residues. Germline CDR1 reads SGHRS; CDR2 reads YFSETQ. V lost 4 bases, J lost 3 bases, and 11 bases lay in between. CDR3 sequence: CASSERTGYEQYF. The CDR3 DNA is TGCGCCAGCAGCGAAAGGACGGGCTACGAGCAGTACTTC.

This clonotype was found once. Mismatch with germline at one junction end may stem from a read error. The chain links TRBV9 to TRBJ2-4; 8 nucleotides agree with TRBD2. CDR3 length: 18 amino acids. CDR1 is SGDLS and CDR2 is YYNGEE in the germline V gene. The CDR3, as DNA: TGTGCCAGCAACGTAAGGGGGTCGGCGGGGGGCCGGGGAAACATTCAGTACTTC. This codes for CASNVRGSAGGRGNIQYF.

A few counts support this clonotype. The chain links TRBV12-3 or TRBV12-4 to TRBJ1-1, with unresolved D. V lost 7 bases, J lost 0 bases, and 15 bases lay in between. The CDR3 spans 15 residues. The CDR3 bases are TGTGCCAGCAACCCTTGGCAGACTATGAACACTGAAGCTTTCTTT. Amino acids: CASNPWQTMNTEAFF.

This clonotype was counted a single time. The chain joins TRBV19 to TRBJ2-2; D tentatively fits TRBD1 or TRBD2 (5 bases each). This CDR3 region has 13 residues. Germline values: CDR1 LNHDA, CDR2 SQIVND (reference sequence). Trimming pared 5 bases from V and 11 bases from J, leaving 15 bases between. The CDR3 is CASSPSGREELFF. CDR3 DNA sequence: TGTGCCAGTAGTCCATCGGGACGGGAAGAGCTGTTTTTT. Full variable domain (outside the CDR3, taken from reference TRBV19 and TRBJ2-2): DGGITQSPKYLFRKEGQNVTLSCEQNLNHDAMYWYRQDPGQGLRLIYYSQIVNDFQKGDIAEGYSVSREKKESFPLTVTSAQKNPTAFYLCASSPSGREELFFGEGSRLTVL.

In its sample, this clonotype was seen a few times. The CDR3, as DNA: TGTGCCAGTACGACAGGCCAAGCCCGGTATTTT. Its protein product is CASTTGQARYF. The rearrangement joins TRBV7-8 to TRBJ2-3; perhaps TRBD1 as D (6 bases). Germline lookup yields CDR1 SGHVS and CDR2 FQNEAQ. The CDR3 runs to 11 residues. Trimming shortened V by 9 bases and J by 14 bases, and 18 bases separated the two germline ends.